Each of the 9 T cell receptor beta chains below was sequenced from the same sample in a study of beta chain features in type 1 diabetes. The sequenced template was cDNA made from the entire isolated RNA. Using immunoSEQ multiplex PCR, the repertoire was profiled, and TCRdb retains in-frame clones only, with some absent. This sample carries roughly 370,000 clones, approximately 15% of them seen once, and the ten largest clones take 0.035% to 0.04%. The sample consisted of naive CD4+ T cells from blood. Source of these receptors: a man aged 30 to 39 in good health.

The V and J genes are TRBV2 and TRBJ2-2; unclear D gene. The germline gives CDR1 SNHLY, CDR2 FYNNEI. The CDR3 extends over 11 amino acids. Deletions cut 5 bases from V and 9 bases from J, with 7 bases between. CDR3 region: CASSIRRELFF. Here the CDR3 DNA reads TGTGCCAGCAGTATTCGCCGGGAGCTGTTTTTT.

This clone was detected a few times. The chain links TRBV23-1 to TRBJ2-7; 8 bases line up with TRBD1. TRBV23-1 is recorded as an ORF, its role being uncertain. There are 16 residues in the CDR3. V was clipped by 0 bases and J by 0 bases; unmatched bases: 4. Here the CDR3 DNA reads TGCGCCAGCAGTCAATCGGGACAGGTAACCTCCTACGAGCAGTACTTC. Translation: CASSQSGQVTSYEQYF.

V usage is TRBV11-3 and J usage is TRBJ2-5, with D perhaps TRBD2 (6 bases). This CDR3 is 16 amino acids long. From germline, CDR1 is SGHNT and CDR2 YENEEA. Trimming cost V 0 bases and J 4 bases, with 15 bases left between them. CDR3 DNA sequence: TGTGCCAGCAGCTTAGATCTCTCCGGGACTGGAGAGACCCAGTACTTC. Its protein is CASSLDLSGTGETQYF. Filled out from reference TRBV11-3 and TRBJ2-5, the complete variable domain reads EAGVVQSPRYKIIEKKQPVAFWCNPISGHNTLYWYLQNLGQGPELLIRYENEEAVDDSQLPKDRFSAERLKGVDSTLKIQPAELGDSAVYLCASSLDLSGTGETQYFGPGTRLLVL.

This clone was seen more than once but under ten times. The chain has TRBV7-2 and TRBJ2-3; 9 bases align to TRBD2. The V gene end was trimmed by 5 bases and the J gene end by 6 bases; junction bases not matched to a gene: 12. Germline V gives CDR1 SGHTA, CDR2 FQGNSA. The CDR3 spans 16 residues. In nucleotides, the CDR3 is TGTGCCAGCAGCGAGAGAGTAGCGGGAGAGAGCGATACGCAGTATTTT. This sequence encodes CASSERVAGESDTQYF.

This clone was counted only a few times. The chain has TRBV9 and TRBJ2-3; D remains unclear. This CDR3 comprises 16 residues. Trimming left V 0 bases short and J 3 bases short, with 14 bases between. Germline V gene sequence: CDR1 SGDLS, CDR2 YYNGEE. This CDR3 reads CASSVVGSVATDTQYF. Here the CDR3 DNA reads TGTGCCAGCAGCGTAGTCGGGTCGGTAGCAACAGATACGCAGTATTTT.

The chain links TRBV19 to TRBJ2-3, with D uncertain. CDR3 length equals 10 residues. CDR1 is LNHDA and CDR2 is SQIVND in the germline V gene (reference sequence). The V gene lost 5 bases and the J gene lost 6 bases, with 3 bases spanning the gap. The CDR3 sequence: CASSLDTQYF. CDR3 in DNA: TGTGCCAGTAGTCTGGATACGCAGTATTTT.

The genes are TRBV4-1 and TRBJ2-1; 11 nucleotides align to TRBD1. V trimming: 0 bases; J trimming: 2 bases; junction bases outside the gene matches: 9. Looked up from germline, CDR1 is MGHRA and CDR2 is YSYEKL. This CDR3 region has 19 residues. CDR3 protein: CASSQDRDRGRRTYNEQFF. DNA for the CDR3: TGCGCCAGCAGCCAAGATAGGGACAGGGGGAGGAGAACCTACAATGAGCAGTTCTTC.

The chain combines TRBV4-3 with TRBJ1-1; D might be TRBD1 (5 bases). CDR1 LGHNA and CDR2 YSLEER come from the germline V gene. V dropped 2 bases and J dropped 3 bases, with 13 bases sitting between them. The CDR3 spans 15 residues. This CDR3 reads CASSQTDRRDTEAFF. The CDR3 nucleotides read TGCGCCAGCAGCCAAACAGACAGAAGGGACACTGAAGCTTTCTTT.

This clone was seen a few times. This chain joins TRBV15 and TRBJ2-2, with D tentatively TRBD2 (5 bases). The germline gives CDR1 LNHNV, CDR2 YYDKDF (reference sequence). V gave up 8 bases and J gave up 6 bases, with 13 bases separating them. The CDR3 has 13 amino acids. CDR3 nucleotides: TGTGCCACCTCGAACGGGATCGCCGGGGAGCTGTTTTTT. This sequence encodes CATSNGIAGELFF. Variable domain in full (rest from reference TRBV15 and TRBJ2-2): DAMVIQNPRYQVTQFGKPVTLSCSQTLNHNVMYWYQQKSSQAPKLLFHYYDKDFNNEADTPDNFQSRRPNTSFCFLDIRSPGLGDTAMYLCATSNGIAGELFFGEGSRLTVL.